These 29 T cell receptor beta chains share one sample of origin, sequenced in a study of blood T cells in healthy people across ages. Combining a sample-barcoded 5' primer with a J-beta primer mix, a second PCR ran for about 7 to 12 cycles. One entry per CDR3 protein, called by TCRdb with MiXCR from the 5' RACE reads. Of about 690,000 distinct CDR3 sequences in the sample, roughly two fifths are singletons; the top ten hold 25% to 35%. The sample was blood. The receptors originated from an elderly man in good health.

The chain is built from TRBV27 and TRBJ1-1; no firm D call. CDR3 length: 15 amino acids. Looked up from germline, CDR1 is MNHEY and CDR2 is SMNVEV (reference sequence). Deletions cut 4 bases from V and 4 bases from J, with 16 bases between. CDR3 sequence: CASSYIPQASTEAFF. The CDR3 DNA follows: TGTGCCAGCAGTTATATCCCTCAGGCATCCACTGAAGCTTTCTTT.

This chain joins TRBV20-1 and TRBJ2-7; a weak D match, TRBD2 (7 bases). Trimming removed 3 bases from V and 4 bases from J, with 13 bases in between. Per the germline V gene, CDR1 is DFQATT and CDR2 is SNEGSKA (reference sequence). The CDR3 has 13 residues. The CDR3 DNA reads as TGCAGTGCTAGGCGGGGGCCCCTTTACGAGCAGTACTTC. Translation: CSARRGPLYEQYF.

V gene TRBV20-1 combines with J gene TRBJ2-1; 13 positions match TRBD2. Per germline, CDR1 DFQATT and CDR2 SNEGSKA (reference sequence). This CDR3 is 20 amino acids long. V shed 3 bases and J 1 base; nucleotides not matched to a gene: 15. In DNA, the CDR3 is TGCAGTGCTAGCAAGTTCCCGGGACTAGCGGGGCATAGTTCCTACAATGAGCAGTTCTTC. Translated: CSASKFPGLAGHSSYNEQFF.

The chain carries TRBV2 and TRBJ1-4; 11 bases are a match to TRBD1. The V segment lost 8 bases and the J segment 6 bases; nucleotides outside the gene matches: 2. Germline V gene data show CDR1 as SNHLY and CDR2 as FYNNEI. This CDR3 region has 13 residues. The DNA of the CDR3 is TGTGCCAGCGCGGGACAGGGGGATGAAAAACTGTTTTTT. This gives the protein CASAGQGDEKLFF.

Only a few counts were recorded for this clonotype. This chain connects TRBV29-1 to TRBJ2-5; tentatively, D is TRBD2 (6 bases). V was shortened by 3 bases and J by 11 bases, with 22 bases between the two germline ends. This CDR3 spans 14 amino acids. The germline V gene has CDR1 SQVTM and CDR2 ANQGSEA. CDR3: CSVDGSGSTNEQYF. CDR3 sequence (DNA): TGCAGCGTTGACGGGTCCGGGAGCACCAATGAGCAGTACTTC.

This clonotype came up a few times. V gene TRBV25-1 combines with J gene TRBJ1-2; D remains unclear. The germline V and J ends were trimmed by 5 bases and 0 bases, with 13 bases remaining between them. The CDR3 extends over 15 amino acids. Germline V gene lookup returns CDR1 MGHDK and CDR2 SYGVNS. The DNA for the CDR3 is TGTGCCAGCAGTTTCTCTCCGGTCGCTAACTATGGCTACACCTTC. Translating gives CASSFSPVANYGYTF.

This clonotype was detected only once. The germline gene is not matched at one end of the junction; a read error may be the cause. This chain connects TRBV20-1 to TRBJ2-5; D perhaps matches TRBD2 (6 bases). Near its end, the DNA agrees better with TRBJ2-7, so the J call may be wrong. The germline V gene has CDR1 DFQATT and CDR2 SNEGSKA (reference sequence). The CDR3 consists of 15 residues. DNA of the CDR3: TGCAGTACTAGAGATCAAGGGACTGGGTCCTACGAGCAGTACTTC. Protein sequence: CSTRDQGTGSYEQYF.

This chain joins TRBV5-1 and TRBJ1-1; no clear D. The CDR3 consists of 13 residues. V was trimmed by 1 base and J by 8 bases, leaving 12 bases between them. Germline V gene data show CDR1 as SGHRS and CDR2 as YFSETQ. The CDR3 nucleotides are TGCGCCAGCAGCTTGTTACCAATGGAAGAAGCTTTCTTT. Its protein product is CASSLLPMEEAFF.

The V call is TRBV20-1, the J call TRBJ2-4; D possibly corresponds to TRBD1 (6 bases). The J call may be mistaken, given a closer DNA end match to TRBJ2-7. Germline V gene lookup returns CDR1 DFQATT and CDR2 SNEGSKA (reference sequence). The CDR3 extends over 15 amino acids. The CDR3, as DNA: TGCAGTGCTAGAGATCCGACAGGCGGACCCTACGAGCAGTACTTC. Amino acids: CSARDPTGGPYEQYF.

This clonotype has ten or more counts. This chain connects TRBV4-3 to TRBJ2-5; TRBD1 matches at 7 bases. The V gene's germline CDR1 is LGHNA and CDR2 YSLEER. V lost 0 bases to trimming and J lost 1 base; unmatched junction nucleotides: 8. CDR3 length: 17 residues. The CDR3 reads CASSQELGQTAQETQYF. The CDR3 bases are TGCGCCAGCAGCCAAGAGTTGGGACAGACCGCCCAAGAGACCCAGTACTTC.

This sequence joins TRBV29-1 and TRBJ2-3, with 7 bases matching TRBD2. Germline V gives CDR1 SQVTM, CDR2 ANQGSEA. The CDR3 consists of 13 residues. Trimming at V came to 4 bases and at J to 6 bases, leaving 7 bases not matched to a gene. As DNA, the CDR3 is TGCAGCGTTGGTCTAGCGGTGGGGGATACGCAGTATTTT. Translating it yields CSVGLAVGDTQYF.

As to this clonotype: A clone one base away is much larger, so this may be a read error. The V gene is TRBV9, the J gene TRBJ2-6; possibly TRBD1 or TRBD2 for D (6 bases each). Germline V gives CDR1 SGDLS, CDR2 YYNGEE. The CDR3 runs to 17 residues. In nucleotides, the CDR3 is TGTGCCAGCGGCGTAGCGGTCAGGGGAAAGGCGACCAACGTCCTGACTTTC. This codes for CASGVAVRGKATNVLTF.

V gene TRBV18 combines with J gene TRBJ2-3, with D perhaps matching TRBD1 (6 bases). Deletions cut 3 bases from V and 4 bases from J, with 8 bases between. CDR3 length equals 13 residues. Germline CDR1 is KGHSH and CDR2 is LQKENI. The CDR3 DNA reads TGTGCCAGCTCACCTGCAGGGGCAGATACGCAGTATTTT. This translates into CASSPAGADTQYF.

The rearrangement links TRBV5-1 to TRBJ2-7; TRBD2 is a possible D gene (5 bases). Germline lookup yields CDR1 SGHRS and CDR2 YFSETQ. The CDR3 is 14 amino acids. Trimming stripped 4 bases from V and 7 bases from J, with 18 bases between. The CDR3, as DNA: TGCGCCAGCAGCCCGGACGCGGGTTATAATGAGCAGTACTTC. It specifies CASSPDAGYNEQYF. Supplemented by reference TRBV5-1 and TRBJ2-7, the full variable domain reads KAGVTQTPRYLIKTRGQQVTLSCSPISGHRSVSWYQQTPGQGLQFLFEYFSETQRNKGNFPGRFSGRQFSNSRSEMNVSTLELGDSALYLCASSPDAGYNEQYFGPGTRLTVT.

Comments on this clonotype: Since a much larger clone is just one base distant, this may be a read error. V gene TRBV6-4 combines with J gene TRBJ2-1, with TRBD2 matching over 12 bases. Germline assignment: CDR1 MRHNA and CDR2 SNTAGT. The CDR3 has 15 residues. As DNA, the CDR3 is TGTGACAGCAAGACCGGGACTAGCGGGTCTGATGAGCAGTTCTTC. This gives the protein CDSKTGTSGSDEQFF.

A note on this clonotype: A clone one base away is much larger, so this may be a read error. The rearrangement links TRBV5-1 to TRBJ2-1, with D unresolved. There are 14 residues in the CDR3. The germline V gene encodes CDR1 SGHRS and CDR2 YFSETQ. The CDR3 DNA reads TGCGCCAGCGGCTTCGGCGGTACCTACAATGAGCAGTTCTTC. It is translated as CASGFGGTYNEQFF.

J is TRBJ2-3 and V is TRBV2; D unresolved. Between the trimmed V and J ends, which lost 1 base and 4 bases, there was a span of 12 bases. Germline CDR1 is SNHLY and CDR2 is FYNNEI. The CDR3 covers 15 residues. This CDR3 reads CASSEVGWVPDTQYF. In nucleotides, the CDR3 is TGTGCCAGCAGTGAAGTAGGTTGGGTTCCAGATACGCAGTATTTT.

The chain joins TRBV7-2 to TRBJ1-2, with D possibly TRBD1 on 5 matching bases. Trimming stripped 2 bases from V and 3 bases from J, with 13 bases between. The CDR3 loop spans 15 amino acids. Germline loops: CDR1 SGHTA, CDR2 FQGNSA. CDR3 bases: TGTGCCAGCAGCTTACGGGGCAGGGCGGACTATGGCTACACCTTC. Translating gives CASSLRGRADYGYTF.

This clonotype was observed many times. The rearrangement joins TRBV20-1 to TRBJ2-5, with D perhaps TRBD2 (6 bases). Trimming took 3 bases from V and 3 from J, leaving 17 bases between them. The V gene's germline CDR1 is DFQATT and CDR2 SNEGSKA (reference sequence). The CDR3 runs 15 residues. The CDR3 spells CSARQIAGLEETQYF. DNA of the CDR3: TGCAGTGCTAGGCAAATTGCGGGGTTGGAAGAGACCCAGTACTTC.

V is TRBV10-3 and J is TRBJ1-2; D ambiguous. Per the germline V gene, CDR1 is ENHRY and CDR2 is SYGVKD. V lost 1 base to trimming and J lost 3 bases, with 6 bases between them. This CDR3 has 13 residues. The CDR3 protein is CAISEWADYGYTF. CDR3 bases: TGTGCCATCAGTGAGTGGGCAGACTATGGCTACACCTTC.

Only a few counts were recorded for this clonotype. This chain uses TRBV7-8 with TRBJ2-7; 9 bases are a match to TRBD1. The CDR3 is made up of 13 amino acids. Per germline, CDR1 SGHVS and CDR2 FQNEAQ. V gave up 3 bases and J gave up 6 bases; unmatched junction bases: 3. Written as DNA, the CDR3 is TGTGCCAGCAGCTTTACAGGGGGCGGCGAGCAGTACTTC. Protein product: CASSFTGGGEQYF.

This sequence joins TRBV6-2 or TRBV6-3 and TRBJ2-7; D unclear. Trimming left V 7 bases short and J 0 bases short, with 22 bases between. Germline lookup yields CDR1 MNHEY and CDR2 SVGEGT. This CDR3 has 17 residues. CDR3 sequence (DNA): TGTGCCAGCACCGCTTCACTCCGGGTCTTGAGCTCCTACGAGCAGTACTTC. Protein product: CASTASLRVLSSYEQYF.

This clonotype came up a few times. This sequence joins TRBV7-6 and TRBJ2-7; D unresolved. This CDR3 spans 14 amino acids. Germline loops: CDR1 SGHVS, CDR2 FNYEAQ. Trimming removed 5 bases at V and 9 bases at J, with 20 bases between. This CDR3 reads CASSLSPQNPRQYF. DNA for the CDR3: TGTGCCAGCAGCCTGAGTCCGCAGAACCCGCGGCAGTACTTC.

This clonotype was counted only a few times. CDR3 coding DNA: TGCGCCAGCAGCCGCCGACTAGCGGATAACAATGAGCAGTACTTC. Its protein is CASSRRLADNNEQYF. This rearrangement joins TRBV4-3 to TRBJ2-5; 9 nucleotides align to TRBD2. After removal of 4 bases from V and 11 bases from J, the junction contained 14 bases not matched to a gene. The CDR3 is 15 residues long. Looked up from germline, CDR1 is LGHNA and CDR2 is YSLEER.

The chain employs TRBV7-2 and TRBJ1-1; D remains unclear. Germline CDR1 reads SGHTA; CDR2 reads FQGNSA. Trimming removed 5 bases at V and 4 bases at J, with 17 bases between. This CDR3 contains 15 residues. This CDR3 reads CASSPRVMGGTEAFF. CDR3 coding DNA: TGTGCCAGCAGCCCGAGGGTAATGGGTGGCACTGAAGCTTTCTTT.

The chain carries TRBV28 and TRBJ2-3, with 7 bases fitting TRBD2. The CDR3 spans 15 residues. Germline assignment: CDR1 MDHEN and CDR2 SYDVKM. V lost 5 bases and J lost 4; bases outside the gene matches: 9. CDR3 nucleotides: TGTGCCAGCAGTCCCGGGACTACCTCCGCAGATACGCAGTATTTT. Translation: CASSPGTTSADTQYF.

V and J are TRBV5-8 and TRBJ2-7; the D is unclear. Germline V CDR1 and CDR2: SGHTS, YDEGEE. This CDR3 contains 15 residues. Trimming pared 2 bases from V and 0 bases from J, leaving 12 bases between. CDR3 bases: TGTGCCAGCAGCTTTGGTCTGTCAGGCTCCTACGAGCAGTACTTC. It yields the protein CASSFGLSGSYEQYF.

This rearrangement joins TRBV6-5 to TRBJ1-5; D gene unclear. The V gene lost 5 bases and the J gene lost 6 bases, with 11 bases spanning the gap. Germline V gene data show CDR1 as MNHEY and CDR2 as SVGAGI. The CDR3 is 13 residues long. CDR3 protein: CASSDTASQPQHF. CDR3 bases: TGTGCCAGCAGTGACACCGCTAGTCAGCCCCAGCATTTT.

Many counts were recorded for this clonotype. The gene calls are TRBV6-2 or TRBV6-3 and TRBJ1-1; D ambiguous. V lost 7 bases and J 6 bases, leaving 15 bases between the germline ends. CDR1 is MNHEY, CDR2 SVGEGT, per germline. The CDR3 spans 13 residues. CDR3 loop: CASKAILGSEAFF. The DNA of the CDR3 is TGTGCCAGCAAAGCCATTTTAGGGTCTGAAGCTTTCTTT.